The next 9 T cell receptor delta chains were all read from a single sample in a study of Vδ1+ human thymocytes. Overall study findings and caveats: Thymic TRG and TRD repertoires appeared highly polyclonal, with Gaussian CDR3 length distributions.

No antigen has been assigned to these receptors. RNA was extracted from the cells and then reverse transcribed. Pooled V-gene forward primers with one constant-region reverse primer generated the CDR3 amplicons by multiplex PCR. TCRdb fed the multiplex PCR reads to CATT. The repertoire holds fewer than 90,000 delta-chain clones, with approximately 37% as singletons. The source material was Vdelta1+ gamma-delta thymocytes from the thymus. Subset here: FACS-sorted CD3+ TCRalphabeta- TCRVdelta1+ TCRVdelta2- thymocytes. The origin of the receptors is a boy under two years old who had congenital heart surgery.

In this sample, this clone turned up many times. The J gene is TRDJ1, the V gene TRDV2; 10 bases align to TRDD3. With 3 bases clipped from V and 2 bases from J, the junction kept 17 bases outside the gene matches. This CDR3 contains 19 residues. Germline CDR1 is GEAIGNYY and CDR2 is EKD. The CDR3 DNA sequence: TGTGCCTGTGACTATTGGTCGGGGGATACGCTAAGGGCGACCGATAAACTCATCTTT. This gives the protein CACDYWSGDTLRATDKLIF.

The rearrangement joins TRDV1 to TRDJ1; 7 nucleotides line up with TRDD3. V shed 2 bases and J 8 bases; nucleotides not matched to a gene: 17. This CDR3 contains 17 residues. Germline assignment: CDR1 TSWWSYY and CDR2 QGS. The CDR3 protein is CALGEISYDGGNEKLIF. CDR3 DNA: TGTGCTCTTGGGGAAATTAGCTACGATGGGGGAAATGAAAAACTCATCTTT.

There are a few counts of this clone. The V call is TRDV1, the J call TRDJ1; 8 nucleotides match TRDD3. The ends lost 1 base at V and 3 bases at J; junction bases unmatched: 13. CDR3 size: 18 residues. Per the germline V gene, CDR1 is TSWWSYY and CDR2 is QGS. The CDR3 reads CALGEPLLQGGGSDKLIF. The CDR3 coding sequence is TGTGCTCTTGGGGAACCCCTCCTACAGGGTGGGGGATCCGATAAACTCATCTTT.

This clone was detected a few times. J is TRDJ1 and V is TRDV1; the match to TRDD3 covers 8 bases. This CDR3 has 20 residues. J gave up 1 base and V 3 bases, and 19 bases lay outside the gene matches. CDR1 is TSWWSYY and CDR2 is QGS in the germline V gene. CDR3 DNA: TGTGCTCTTGGGGACCGCGTGGTGCCTGGGGGAAGGGGCATCACCGATAAACTCATCTTT. Translating it yields CALGDRVVPGGRGITDKLIF.

The V and J genes are TRDV1 and TRDJ1, with TRDD3 matching over 12 bases. The V gene's germline CDR1 is TSWWSYY and CDR2 QGS. The CDR3 length is 19 residues. Germline trimming cut 0 bases from V and 0 bases from J; bases unmatched to any gene: 8. As DNA, the CDR3 is TGTGCTCTTGGGGAACTTCCTACTGGGGGATACCGGGACACCGATAAACTCATCTTT. Its translation is CALGELPTGGYRDTDKLIF.

This clone was seen a single time. The chain combines TRDV1 with TRDJ1, with 7 nucleotides matching TRDD3. The germline gives CDR1 TSWWSYY, CDR2 QGS. V lost 0 bases and J lost 3; bases outside the gene matches: 10. The CDR3 has 17 residues. As DNA, the CDR3 is TGTGCTCTTGGGGAACTGATCAAGGGGGATCGAGCCGATAAACTCATCTTT. This gives the protein CALGELIKGDRADKLIF.

The chain couples TRDV1 to TRDJ1; 10 bases agree with TRDD3. CDR3 length: 21 residues. CDR1 is TSWWSYY and CDR2 is QGS in the germline V gene. The V gene end was trimmed by 2 bases and the J gene end by 7 bases; junction bases not matched to a gene: 25. The DNA of the CDR3 is TGTGCTCTTGGGGAATTTCTCTTCCGAAACCCGGGGGATACGCGCATCTTTAAACTCATCTTT. Amino acid sequence: CALGEFLFRNPGDTRIFKLIF.

By share, this clone ranks as medium-sized. This chain uses TRDV2 with TRDJ1; the match to TRDD3 covers 8 bases. The trim removed 2 bases at V and 8 bases at J, leaving 3 bases unmatched. CDR1 is GEAIGNYY, CDR2 EKD, per germline. The CDR3 has 12 amino acids. The CDR3 region is CACDKYWGKLIF. The DNA for the CDR3 is TGTGCCTGTGACAAATACTGGGGGAAACTCATCTTT.

The rearrangement links TRDV1 to TRDJ1, with TRDD2 as a possible D gene (6 bases). Trimming shortened V by 3 bases and J by 0 bases, and 26 bases separated the two germline ends. CDR3 length equals 20 residues. Germline CDR1 and CDR2: TSWWSYY and QGS. The CDR3 here is CALGEVFPRGLLSYTDKLIF. CDR3 sequence (DNA): TGTGCTCTTGGGGAGGTCTTTCCTAGAGGCTTACTCTCGTACACCGATAAACTCATCTTT.